These T cell receptor beta chains were read from a single sample in a study of blood T cell repertoires in COVID-19. Clones were sequenced by immunoSEQ multiplex PCR, and TCRdb holds only the in-frame ones, with some missing. The sample lists some 130,000 clones; approximately 90% were seen once. The sample was peripheral blood. The receptor source for this set is a man aged 55 to 69 with COVID-19, enrolled during active disease. CDR3s include the opening cysteine and the closing phenylalanine or tryptophan. Each record gives: V gene, clone size, J gene, CDR3 length, D gene, CDR3 DNA, CDR3 protein. D genes are given only for firm matches. Not every row has a clone size; where given, it reads once, few, many or a size class.

v_gene: TRBV14
abundance: .
j_gene: TRBJ2-1
len: 13
d_gene: .
CDR3nt: TGTGCCAGCAGCCCTAGGATGAACAATGAGCAGTTCTTC
CDR3aa: CASSPRMNNEQFF

v_gene: TRBV7-3
abundance: .
j_gene: TRBJ2-3
len: 16
d_gene: TRBD2
CDR3nt: TGTGCCAGCAGCTTACAGTCCCGGGGGGGCACAGATACGCAGTATTTT
CDR3aa: CASSLQSRGGTDTQYF

v_gene: TRBV7-3
abundance: .
j_gene: TRBJ2-1
len: 15
d_gene: TRBD1
CDR3nt: TGTGCCAGCAGCTTACCCAGGACAGGGGACAATGAGCAGTTCTTC
CDR3aa: CASSLPRTGDNEQFF

v_gene: TRBV6-5
abundance: few
j_gene: TRBJ1-2
len: 14
d_gene: .
CDR3nt: TGTGCCAGCAGCTATGACGAATCCGGGGATGGCTACACCTTC
CDR3aa: CASSYDESGDGYTF

v_gene: TRBV3-1/TRBV3-2
abundance: .
j_gene: TRBJ2-7
len: 16
d_gene: .
CDR3nt: TGTGCCAGCAGCCAGGTGCGGACAGCATTTTCCTACGAGCAGTACTTC
CDR3aa: CASSQVRTAFSYEQYF

v_gene: TRBV5-5
abundance: .
j_gene: TRBJ2-5
len: 14
d_gene: .
CDR3nt: TGTGCCAGCAGCCCCGGGGGAACCCAAGAGACCCAGTACTTC
CDR3aa: CASSPGGTQETQYF

v_gene: TRBV14
abundance: .
j_gene: TRBJ2-1
len: 14
d_gene: TRBD2
CDR3nt: TGTGCCAGCAGTCTAGCGGGGGGCCTCAATGAGCAGTTCTTC
CDR3aa: CASSLAGGLNEQFF

v_gene: TRBV11-2
abundance: .
j_gene: TRBJ1-2
len: 12
d_gene: .
CDR3nt: TGTGCCAGCAGCTCAGAGTCTAATGGCTACACCTTC
CDR3aa: CASSSESNGYTF

v_gene: TRBV9
abundance: .
j_gene: TRBJ2-3
len: 17
d_gene: TRBD2
CDR3nt: TGTGCCAGCAGCCCCGGGACTAGCGGGGCGATCACAGATACGCAGTATTTT
CDR3aa: CASSPGTSGAITDTQYF

v_gene: TRBV5-4
abundance: .
j_gene: TRBJ2-1
len: 12
d_gene: TRBD2
CDR3nt: TGTGCCAGCAGCTTGTTAGCGGGTGAGCAGTTCTTC
CDR3aa: CASSLLAGEQFF

v_gene: TRBV6-4
abundance: .
j_gene: TRBJ2-3
len: 16
d_gene: .
CDR3nt: TGTGCCAGCATCAAGCCTTCAGGCGAACCGACAGATACGCAGTATTTT
CDR3aa: CASIKPSGEPTDTQYF

v_gene: TRBV20-1
abundance: .
j_gene: TRBJ1-1
len: 11
d_gene: .
CDR3nt: TGCGCCTGGGGAGGGGCCACTGAAGCTTTCTTT
CDR3aa: CAWGGATEAFF

v_gene: TRBV3-1/TRBV3-2
abundance: .
j_gene: TRBJ1-2
len: 13
d_gene: TRBD1
CDR3nt: TGTGCCAGCAGCCAAGCAGGGGGCGATGGCTACACCTTC
CDR3aa: CASSQAGGDGYTF

v_gene: TRBV25-1
abundance: .
j_gene: TRBJ1-1
len: 16
d_gene: .
CDR3nt: TGTGCCAGCAGTGAAGTCTTAGGGGGTACCCACACTGAAGCTTTCTTT
CDR3aa: CASSEVLGGTHTEAFF

v_gene: TRBV7-3
abundance: .
j_gene: TRBJ2-2
len: 15
d_gene: .
CDR3nt: TGTGCCAGCAGCCCACCTAGAGGGGGTACCGGGGAGCTGTTTTTT
CDR3aa: CASSPPRGGTGELFF

v_gene: TRBV6-2/TRBV6-3
abundance: .
j_gene: TRBJ1-1
len: 13
d_gene: .
CDR3nt: TGTGCCAGCAGTTACTCCTCCACGGGTGAAGCTTTCTTT
CDR3aa: CASSYSSTGEAFF

v_gene: TRBV6-1
abundance: few
j_gene: TRBJ2-3
len: 14
d_gene: .
CDR3nt: TGTGCCAGCAGTGAAACCCGGGGAACAGATACGCAGTATTTT
CDR3aa: CASSETRGTDTQYF

v_gene: TRBV11-3
abundance: once
j_gene: TRBJ1-1
len: 13
d_gene: .
CDR3nt: TGTGCCAGCAGCTACACAGGGAACACTGAAGCTTTCTTT
CDR3aa: CASSYTGNTEAFF

v_gene: TRBV2
abundance: once
j_gene: TRBJ1-2
len: 13
d_gene: .
CDR3nt: TGTGCCAGCATAGGAGGGGCTAACTATGGCTACACCTTC
CDR3aa: CASIGGANYGYTF

v_gene: TRBV3-1/TRBV3-2
abundance: .
j_gene: TRBJ2-5
len: 16
d_gene: .
CDR3nt: TGTGCCAGCAGCCCGAGTCTCTACTATCCCGGGGAGACCCAGTACTTC
CDR3aa: CASSPSLYYPGETQYF

v_gene: TRBV5-1
abundance: .
j_gene: TRBJ2-3
len: 16
d_gene: .
CDR3nt: TGCGCCAGCAGCCAATGGCGGGGAGTGGGTCCAGATACGCAGTATTTT
CDR3aa: CASSQWRGVGPDTQYF

v_gene: TRBV7-2
abundance: .
j_gene: TRBJ1-1
len: 14
d_gene: .
CDR3nt: TGTGCCAGCAGCCTTTACGGGGGTATCACTGAAGCTTTCTTT
CDR3aa: CASSLYGGITEAFF

v_gene: TRBV7-2
abundance: .
j_gene: TRBJ1-2
len: 13
d_gene: TRBD1
CDR3nt: TGTGCCAGCAGCCCCGGACAGGGGGGTAGCTACACCTTC
CDR3aa: CASSPGQGGSYTF

v_gene: TRBV5-3
abundance: .
j_gene: TRBJ1-2
len: 15
d_gene: .
CDR3nt: TGTGCCAGAAGCTTCCCCCCTCAGACTAACTATGGCTACACCTTC
CDR3aa: CARSFPPQTNYGYTF

v_gene: TRBV4-3
abundance: .
j_gene: TRBJ2-5
len: 14
d_gene: .
CDR3nt: TGCGCCAGCAGCCAGCTTTCCCCCGGTGGGACCCAGTACTTC
CDR3aa: CASSQLSPGGTQYF

v_gene: TRBV2
abundance: .
j_gene: TRBJ1-6
len: 14
d_gene: .
CDR3nt: TGTGCCAGCAGTGTAAGCAGGGGTAATTCACCCCTCCACTTT
CDR3aa: CASSVSRGNSPLHF

v_gene: TRBV4-2
abundance: .
j_gene: TRBJ1-4
len: 15
d_gene: TRBD1
CDR3nt: TGTGCCAGCAGCCAAGATCAACAGGGGGTCGGAAAACTGTTTTTT
CDR3aa: CASSQDQQGVGKLFF

v_gene: TRBV7-9
abundance: .
j_gene: TRBJ1-2
len: 15
d_gene: TRBD1
CDR3nt: TGTGCCAGCAGCTCCCGACAGGGACCTATCTATGGCTACACCTTC
CDR3aa: CASSSRQGPIYGYTF

v_gene: TRBV6-4
abundance: once
j_gene: TRBJ2-3
len: 15
d_gene: TRBD2
CDR3nt: TGTGCCAGCAGTCCCATAGCGGGGATCACAGATACGCAGTATTTT
CDR3aa: CASSPIAGITDTQYF

v_gene: TRBV5-1
abundance: .
j_gene: TRBJ2-7
len: 14
d_gene: TRBD1
CDR3nt: TGCGCCAGCAGCCGGGGACAGGGGTCGAACGAGCAGTACTTC
CDR3aa: CASSRGQGSNEQYF

v_gene: TRBV30
abundance: .
j_gene: TRBJ1-1
len: 14
d_gene: .
CDR3nt: TGTGCCTGGTTGGAGGTAGCATCCCGCCTCGAAGCTTTCTTT
CDR3aa: CAWLEVASRLEAFF

v_gene: TRBV28
abundance: once
j_gene: TRBJ1-2
len: 12
d_gene: .
CDR3nt: TGTGCCAGCAGGCTACAGGGTGATGGCTACACCTTC
CDR3aa: CASRLQGDGYTF

v_gene: TRBV7-7
abundance: .
j_gene: TRBJ2-5
len: 12
d_gene: TRBD1
CDR3nt: TGTGCTAGTTCACAGGGGGCTGAGACCCAGTACTTC
CDR3aa: CASSQGAETQYF

v_gene: TRBV4-3
abundance: .
j_gene: TRBJ1-1
len: 13
d_gene: TRBD1
CDR3nt: TGCGCCAGCAGCGTCCGGACAGGGTTGTATGCTTTCTTT
CDR3aa: CASSVRTGLYAFF